This T cell receptor beta chain was documented in a study of PD-L1 blockade in urothelial cancer. Study background: The analyses of blood took place 3 weeks (second dose) and 6 weeks after treatment start. Blood samples contained a median about 150,000 T cells.

Study-level points and caveats: Patients with below-median pretreatment blood clonality survived longer.

Time point given: pretreatment peripheral blood. Urothelial carcinoma, locally advanced or metastatic, affected the patients. TCRdb's copy holds only in-frame clones and misses some; the assay was immunoSEQ multiplex PCR. The table shows roughly 130,000 clones, with approximately 88% occurring only once. This clone was picked up one time. Its antigen is unknown. The length of the CDR3 is 15 residues. Germline CDR1 and CDR2: MGHRA and YSYEKL. V dropped 0 bases and J dropped 0 bases, with 9 bases sitting between them. This sample comprised PBMCs, obtained around atezolizumab (anti-PD-L1) treatment. This chain joins TRBV4-1 and TRBJ2-7; no clear D. This sequence was found in a man aged 50 to 59 with urothelial cancer. The CDR3 sequence: CASSQEQVSSYEQYF. The CDR3 coding sequence is TGCGCCAGCAGCCAAGAGCAGGTCAGCTCCTACGAGCAGTACTTC.